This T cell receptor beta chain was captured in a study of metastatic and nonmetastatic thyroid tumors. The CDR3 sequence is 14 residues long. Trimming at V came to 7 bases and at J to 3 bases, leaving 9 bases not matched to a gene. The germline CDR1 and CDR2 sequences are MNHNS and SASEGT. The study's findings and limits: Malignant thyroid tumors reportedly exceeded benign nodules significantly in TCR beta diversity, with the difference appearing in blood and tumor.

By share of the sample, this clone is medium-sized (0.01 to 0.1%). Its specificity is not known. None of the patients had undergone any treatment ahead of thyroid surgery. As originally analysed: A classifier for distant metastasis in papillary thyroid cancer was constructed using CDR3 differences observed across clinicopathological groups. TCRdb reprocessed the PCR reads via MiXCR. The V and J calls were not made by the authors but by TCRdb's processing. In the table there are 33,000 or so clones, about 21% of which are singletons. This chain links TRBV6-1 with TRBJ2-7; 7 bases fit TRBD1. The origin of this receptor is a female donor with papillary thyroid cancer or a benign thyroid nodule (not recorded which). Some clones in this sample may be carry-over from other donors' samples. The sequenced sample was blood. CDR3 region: CASTVRQGDYEQYF. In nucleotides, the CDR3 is TGTGCCAGCACAGTGCGACAGGGAGACTACGAGCAGTACTTC.